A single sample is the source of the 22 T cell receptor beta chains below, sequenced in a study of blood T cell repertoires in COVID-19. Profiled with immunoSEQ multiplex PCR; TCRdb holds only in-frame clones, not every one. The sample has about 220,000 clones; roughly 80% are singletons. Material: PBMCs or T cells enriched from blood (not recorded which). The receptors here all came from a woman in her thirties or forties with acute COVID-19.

CDR3 amino acids: CAIRRTSGAGSYEQYF. CDR3 coding DNA: TGTGCCATCAGGAGGACTAGCGGGGCGGGGTCCTACGAGCAGTACTTC. This rearrangement joins TRBV10-3 to TRBJ2-7; 12 nucleotides match TRBD2. The germline gives CDR1 ENHRY, CDR2 SYGVKD. The CDR3 runs 16 residues. V lost 6 bases to trimming and J lost 1 base; unmatched junction nucleotides: 7.

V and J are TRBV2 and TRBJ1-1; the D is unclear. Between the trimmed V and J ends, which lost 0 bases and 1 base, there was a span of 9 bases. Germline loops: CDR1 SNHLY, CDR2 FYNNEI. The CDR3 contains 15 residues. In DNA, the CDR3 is TGTGCCAGCAGTGAAGCTAAAAACAGGAACACTGAAGCTTTCTTT. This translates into CASSEAKNRNTEAFF.

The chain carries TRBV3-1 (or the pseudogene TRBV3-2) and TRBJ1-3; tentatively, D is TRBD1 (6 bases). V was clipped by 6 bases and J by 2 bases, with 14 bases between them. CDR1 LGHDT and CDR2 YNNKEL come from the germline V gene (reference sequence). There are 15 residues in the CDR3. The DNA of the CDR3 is TGTGCCAGCAGGCGAGTGGACAGTCCTGGAAACACCATATATTTT. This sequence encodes CASRRVDSPGNTIYF.

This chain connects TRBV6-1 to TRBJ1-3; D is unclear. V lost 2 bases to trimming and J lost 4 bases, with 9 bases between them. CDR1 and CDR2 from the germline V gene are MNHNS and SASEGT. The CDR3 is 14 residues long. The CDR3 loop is CASSESGSGNTIYF. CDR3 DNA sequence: TGTGCCAGCAGTGAATCCGGTTCCGGAAACACCATATATTTT.

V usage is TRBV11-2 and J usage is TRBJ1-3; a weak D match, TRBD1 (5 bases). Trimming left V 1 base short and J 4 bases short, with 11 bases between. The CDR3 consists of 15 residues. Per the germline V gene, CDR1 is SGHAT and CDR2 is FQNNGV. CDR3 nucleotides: TGTGCCAGCAGCTTAGCAGGGCGCCTGGGAAACACCATATATTTT. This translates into CASSLAGRLGNTIYF.

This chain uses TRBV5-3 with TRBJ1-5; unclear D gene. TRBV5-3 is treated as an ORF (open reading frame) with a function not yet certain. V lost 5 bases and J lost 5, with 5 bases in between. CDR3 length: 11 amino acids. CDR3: CARSIHQPQHF. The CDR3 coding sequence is TGTGCCAGAAGTATCCATCAGCCCCAGCATTTT.

CDR3 protein: CASSPRSRTSGGDTQYF. CDR3 in DNA: TGTGCCAGCAGCCCCAGAAGTAGGACTAGCGGGGGAGATACGCAGTATTTT. The gene calls are TRBV3-1 (or the pseudogene TRBV3-2) and TRBJ2-3, with TRBD2 matching 13 bases. The V gene end was trimmed by 4 bases and the J gene end by 5 bases; junction bases not matched to a gene: 9. CDR1 is LGHDT and CDR2 is YNNKEL in the germline V gene (reference sequence). The CDR3 is made up of 17 amino acids.

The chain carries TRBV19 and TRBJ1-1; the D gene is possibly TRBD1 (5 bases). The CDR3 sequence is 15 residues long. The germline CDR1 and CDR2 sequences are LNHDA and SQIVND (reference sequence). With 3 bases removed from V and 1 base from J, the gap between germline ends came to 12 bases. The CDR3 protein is CASSMWGGANTEAFF. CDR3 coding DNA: TGTGCCAGTAGTATGTGGGGGGGAGCGAACACTGAAGCTTTCTTT. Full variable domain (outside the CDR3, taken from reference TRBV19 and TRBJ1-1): DGGITQSPKYLFRKEGQNVTLSCEQNLNHDAMYWYRQDPGQGLRLIYYSQIVNDFQKGDIAEGYSVSREKKESFPLTVTSAQKNPTAFYLCASSMWGGANTEAFFGQGTRLTVV.

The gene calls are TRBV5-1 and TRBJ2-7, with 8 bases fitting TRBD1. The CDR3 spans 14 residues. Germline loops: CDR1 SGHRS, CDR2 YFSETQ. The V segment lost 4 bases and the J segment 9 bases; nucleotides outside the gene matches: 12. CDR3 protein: CASSVEPGGAGQYF. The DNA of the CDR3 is TGCGCCAGCAGCGTGGAGCCAGGGGGCGCGGGGCAGTACTTC.

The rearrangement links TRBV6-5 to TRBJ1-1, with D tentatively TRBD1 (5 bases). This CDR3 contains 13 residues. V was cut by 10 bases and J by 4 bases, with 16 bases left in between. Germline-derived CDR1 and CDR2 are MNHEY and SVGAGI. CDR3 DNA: TGTGCCACCCAGACAGATGATAGCACTGAAGCTTTCTTT. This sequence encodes CATQTDDSTEAFF.

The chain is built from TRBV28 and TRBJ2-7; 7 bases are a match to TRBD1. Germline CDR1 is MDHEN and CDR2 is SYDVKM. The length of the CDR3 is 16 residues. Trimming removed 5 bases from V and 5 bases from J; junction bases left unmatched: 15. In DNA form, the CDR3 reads TGTGCCAGCAGTCCCCGAGGAGGACAGGTTTTAGACGAGCAGTACTTC. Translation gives CASSPRGGQVLDEQYF. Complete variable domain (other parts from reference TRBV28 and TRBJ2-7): DVKVTQSSRYLVKRTGEKVFLECVQDMDHENMFWYRQDPGLGLRLIYFSYDVKMKEKGDIPEGYSVSREKKERFSLILESASTNQTSMYLCASSPRGGQVLDEQYFGPGTRLTVT.

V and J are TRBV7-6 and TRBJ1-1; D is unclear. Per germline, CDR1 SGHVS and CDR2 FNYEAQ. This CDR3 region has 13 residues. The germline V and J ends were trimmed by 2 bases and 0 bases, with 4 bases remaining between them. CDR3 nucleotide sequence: TGTGCCAGCAGCTTATGGCTGAACACTGAAGCTTTCTTT. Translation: CASSLWLNTEAFF.

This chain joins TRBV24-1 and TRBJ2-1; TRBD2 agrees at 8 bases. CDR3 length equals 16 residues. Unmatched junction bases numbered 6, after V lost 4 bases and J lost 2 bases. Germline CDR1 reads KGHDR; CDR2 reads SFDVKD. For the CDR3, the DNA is TGTGCCACCAGTGACCGAACTAGCGGTCCCTACAATGAGCAGTTCTTC. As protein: CATSDRTSGPYNEQFF.

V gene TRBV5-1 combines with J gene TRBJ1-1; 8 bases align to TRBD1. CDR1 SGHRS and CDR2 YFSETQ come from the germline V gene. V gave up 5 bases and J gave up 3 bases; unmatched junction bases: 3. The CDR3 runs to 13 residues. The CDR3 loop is CASSLQGDTEAFF. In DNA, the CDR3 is TGCGCCAGCAGTCTACAGGGGGACACTGAAGCTTTCTTT.

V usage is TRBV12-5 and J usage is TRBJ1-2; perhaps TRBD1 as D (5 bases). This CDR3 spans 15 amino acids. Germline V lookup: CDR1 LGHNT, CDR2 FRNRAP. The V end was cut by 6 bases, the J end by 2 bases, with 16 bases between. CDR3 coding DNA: TGTGCTAGTGGACAGGACCCGGGGGGGAACTATGGCTACACCTTC. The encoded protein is CASGQDPGGNYGYTF.

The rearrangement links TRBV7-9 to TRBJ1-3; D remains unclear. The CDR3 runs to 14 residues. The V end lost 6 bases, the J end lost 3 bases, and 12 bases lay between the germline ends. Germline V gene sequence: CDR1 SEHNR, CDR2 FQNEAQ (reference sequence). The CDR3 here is CASSFGESGNTIYF. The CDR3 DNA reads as TGTGCCAGCAGTTTCGGGGAAAGTGGAAACACCATATATTTT.

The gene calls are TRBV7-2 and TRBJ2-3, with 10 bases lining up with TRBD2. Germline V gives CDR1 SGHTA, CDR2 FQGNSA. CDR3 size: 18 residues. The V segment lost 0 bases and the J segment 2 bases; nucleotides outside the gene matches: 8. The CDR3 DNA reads TGTGCCAGCAGCTTAGCTATCGCCGGGACTAGCGCCACAGATACGCAGTATTTT. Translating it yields CASSLAIAGTSATDTQYF.

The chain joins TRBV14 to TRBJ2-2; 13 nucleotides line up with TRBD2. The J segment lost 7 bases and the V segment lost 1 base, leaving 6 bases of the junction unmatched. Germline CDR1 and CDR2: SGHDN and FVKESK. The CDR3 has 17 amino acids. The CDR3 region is CASSQAPTSGRGGELFF. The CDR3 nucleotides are TGTGCCAGCAGCCAAGCCCCTACTAGCGGGAGGGGCGGGGAGCTGTTTTTT.

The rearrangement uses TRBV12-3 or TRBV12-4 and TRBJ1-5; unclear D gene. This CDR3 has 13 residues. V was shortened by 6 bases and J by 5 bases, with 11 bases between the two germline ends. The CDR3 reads CASSRGEDQPQHF. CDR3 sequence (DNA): TGTGCCAGCAGCCGGGGAGAGGATCAGCCCCAGCATTTT.

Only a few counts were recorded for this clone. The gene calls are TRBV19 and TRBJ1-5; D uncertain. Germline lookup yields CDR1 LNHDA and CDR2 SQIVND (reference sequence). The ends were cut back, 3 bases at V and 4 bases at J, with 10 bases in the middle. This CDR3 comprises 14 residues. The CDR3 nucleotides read TGTGCCAGTAGTATTGTGGCGGGTAATCAGCCCCAGCATTTT. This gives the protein CASSIVAGNQPQHF.

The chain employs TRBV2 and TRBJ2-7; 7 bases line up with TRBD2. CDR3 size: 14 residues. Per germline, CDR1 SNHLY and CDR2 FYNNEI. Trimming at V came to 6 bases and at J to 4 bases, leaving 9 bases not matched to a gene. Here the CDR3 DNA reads TGTGCCAGCAGGGATGGACTAGGGCTTTACGAGCAGTACTTC. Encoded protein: CASRDGLGLYEQYF.

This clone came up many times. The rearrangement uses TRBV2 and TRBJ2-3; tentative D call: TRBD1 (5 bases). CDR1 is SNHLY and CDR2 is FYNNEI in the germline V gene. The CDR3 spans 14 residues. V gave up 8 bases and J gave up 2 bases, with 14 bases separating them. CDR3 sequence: CASLQGSPTDTQYF. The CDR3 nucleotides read TGTGCCAGCCTTCAGGGTTCCCCCACAGATACGCAGTATTTT.